These 11 T cell receptor beta chains came from one sample sequenced in a study of cytomegalovirus exposure and HLA in healthy donors. TCRdb's copy holds only in-frame clones and misses some; the assay was immunoSEQ multiplex PCR. The sample consists of under 75,000 clones, 90% to 96% of them appearing once. Material: PBMCs. Source of these receptors: a woman aged 18 to 35 in good health and CMV-seronegative.

V is TRBV28 and J is TRBJ1-2; possible D gene TRBD1, 5 bases. With 2 bases removed from V and 2 bases from J, the gap between germline ends came to 9 bases. The CDR3 consists of 14 residues. Per germline, CDR1 MDHEN and CDR2 SYDVKM. CDR3: CASSLVPGNYGYTF. The CDR3 nucleotides are TGTGCCAGCAGTTTAGTTCCAGGGAACTATGGCTACACCTTC.

The genes are TRBV4-3 and TRBJ1-5; D remains ambiguous. Germline CDR1 is LGHNA and CDR2 is YSLEER. V was cut by 0 bases and J by 6 bases, with 12 bases left in between. The CDR3 extends over 15 amino acids. The CDR3 sequence: CASSQDRSGFQPQHF. DNA for the CDR3: TGCGCCAGCAGCCAAGATAGGTCGGGGTTTCAGCCCCAGCATTTT.

The CDR3 bases are TGCGCCAGCAGCCAAGCGGCAGGGTGGGAGCAGTACTTC. Its protein is CASSQAAGWEQYF. The chain couples TRBV4-3 to TRBJ2-7; maybe TRBD1 (5 bases). Germline V gene data show CDR1 as LGHNA and CDR2 as YSLEER. The CDR3 loop spans 13 amino acids. V was shortened by 1 base and J by 7 bases, with 11 bases between the two germline ends.

V and J are TRBV4-1 and TRBJ2-7; 11 bases agree with TRBD2. Trimming cost V 4 bases and J 2 bases; bases outside gene matches: 10. Germline loops: CDR1 MGHRA, CDR2 YSYEKL. This CDR3 has 17 amino acids. CDR3 nucleotides: TGCGCCAGCAGCCCCTTGCTTAGCGGGAGGGCCCCCTACGAGCAGTACTTC. Protein: CASSPLLSGRAPYEQYF.

The CDR3 nucleotides read TGTGCCAGCAGCCACCCTACCTCCTCCTACAATGAGCAGTTCTTC. This codes for CASSHPTSSYNEQFF. The V gene is TRBV4-2, the J gene TRBJ2-1; D uncertain. V lost 3 bases and J 0 bases, leaving 9 bases between the germline ends. The CDR3 runs to 15 residues. CDR1 and CDR2 from the germline V gene are LGHNA and YNFKEQ.

V usage is TRBV2 and J usage is TRBJ2-1; perhaps TRBD2 as D (7 bases). V was cut by 11 bases and J by 9 bases, with 20 bases left in between. CDR1 and CDR2 from the germline V gene are SNHLY and FYNNEI. The CDR3 is 13 amino acids. CDR3 nucleotides: TGTGCCGGGGAGGGGGAAAGAGGGGGTGAGCAGTTCTTC. It specifies CAGEGERGGEQFF.

This sequence joins TRBV11-2 and TRBJ2-5; D might be TRBD2 (5 bases). Germline V gene data show CDR1 as SGHAT and CDR2 as FQNNGV. Between the trimmed V and J ends, which lost 1 base and 5 bases, there was a span of 14 bases. There are 15 residues in the CDR3. CDR3 nucleotides: TGTGCCAGCAGCTTAGGAGGCAGCCGGAGGGAGACCCAGTACTTC. Translating it yields CASSLGGSRRETQYF.

The chain uses TRBV7-6 and TRBJ2-2; no reliable D call. V gave up 5 bases and J gave up 4 bases, with 11 bases separating them. This CDR3 comprises 14 residues. Germline loops: CDR1 SGHVS, CDR2 FNYEAQ. CDR3 sequence (DNA): TGTGCCAGCAGCCCACGGGTTGGCACCGGGGAGCTGTTTTTT. Encoded protein: CASSPRVGTGELFF.

This clone is a singleton in its sample. The rearrangement uses TRBV5-1 and TRBJ2-3; D possibly corresponds to TRBD1 (6 bases). Deletions cut 1 base from V and 4 bases from J, with 13 bases between. Germline-derived CDR1 and CDR2 are SGHRS and YFSETQ. The CDR3 contains 15 residues. CDR3 amino acids: CASSLPQGAADTQYF. The CDR3 region has the DNA TGCGCCAGCAGCTTGCCACAGGGTGCGGCAGATACGCAGTATTTT.

This CDR3 is CSVEQRGTGRYTF. As DNA, the CDR3 is TGCAGCGTTGAGCAAAGGGGGACAGGGCGCTACACCTTC. V gene TRBV29-1 combines with J gene TRBJ1-2; 9 bases fit TRBD1. This CDR3 has 13 amino acids. Germline lookup yields CDR1 SQVTM and CDR2 ANQGSEA. Trimming at V came to 3 bases and at J to 9 bases, leaving 8 bases not matched to a gene.

The chain links TRBV1 to TRBJ2-2; no DNA check was done on the table's D call, TRBD2. TRBV1 is a pseudogene locus. This CDR3 spans 17 amino acids. CDR3 nucleotide sequence: TGCACCAGCAGCCTATTAGCGGGAGGCTCCAACACCGGGGAGCTGTTTTTT. Protein sequence: CTSSLLAGGSNTGELFF.